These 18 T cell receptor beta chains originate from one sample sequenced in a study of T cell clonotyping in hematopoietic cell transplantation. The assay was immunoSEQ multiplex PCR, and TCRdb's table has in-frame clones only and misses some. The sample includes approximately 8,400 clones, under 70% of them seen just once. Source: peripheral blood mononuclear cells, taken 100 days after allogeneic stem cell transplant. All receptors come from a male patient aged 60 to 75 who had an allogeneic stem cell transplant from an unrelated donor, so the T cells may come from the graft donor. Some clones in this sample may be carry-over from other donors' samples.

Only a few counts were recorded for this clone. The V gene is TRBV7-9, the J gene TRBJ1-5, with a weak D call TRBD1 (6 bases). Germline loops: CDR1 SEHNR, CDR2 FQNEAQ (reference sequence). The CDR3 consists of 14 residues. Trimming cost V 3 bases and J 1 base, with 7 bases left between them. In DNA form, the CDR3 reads TGTGCCAGCAGCTTCGGACAGAGCAATCAGCCCCAGCATTTT. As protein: CASSFGQSNQPQHF. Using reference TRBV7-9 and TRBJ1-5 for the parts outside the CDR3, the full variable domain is DTGVSQNPRHKITKRGQNVTFRCDPISEHNRLYWYRQTLGQGPEFLTYFQNEAQLEKSRLLSDRFSAERPKGSFSTLEIQRTEQGDSAMYLCASSFGQSNQPQHFGDGTRLSIL.

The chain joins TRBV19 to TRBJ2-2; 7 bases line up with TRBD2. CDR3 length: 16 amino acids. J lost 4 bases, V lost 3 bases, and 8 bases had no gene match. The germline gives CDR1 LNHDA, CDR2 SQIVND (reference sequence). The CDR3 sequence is CASSMWGGRGTGELFF. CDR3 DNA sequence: TGTGCCAGTAGTATGTGGGGCGGGAGAGGCACCGGGGAGCTGTTTTTT.

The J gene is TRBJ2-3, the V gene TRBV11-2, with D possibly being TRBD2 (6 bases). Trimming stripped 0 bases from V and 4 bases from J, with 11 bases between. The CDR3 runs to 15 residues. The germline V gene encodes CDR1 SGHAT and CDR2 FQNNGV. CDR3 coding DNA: TGTGCCAGCAGCTTAGAATGGCGGGACCCAGATACGCAGTATTTT. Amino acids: CASSLEWRDPDTQYF.

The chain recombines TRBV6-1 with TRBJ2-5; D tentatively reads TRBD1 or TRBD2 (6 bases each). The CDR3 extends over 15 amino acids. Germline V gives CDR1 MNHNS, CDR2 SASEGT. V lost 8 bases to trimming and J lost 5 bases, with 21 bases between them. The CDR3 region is CASPRTGAVGETQYF. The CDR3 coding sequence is TGTGCCAGCCCGAGAACGGGGGCCGTAGGGGAGACCCAGTACTTC.

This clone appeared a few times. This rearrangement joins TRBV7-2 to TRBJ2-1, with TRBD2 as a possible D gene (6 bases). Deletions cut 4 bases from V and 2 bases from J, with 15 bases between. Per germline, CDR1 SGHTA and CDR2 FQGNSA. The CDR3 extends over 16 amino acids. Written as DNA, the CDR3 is TGTGCCAGCAGCTCGGGGGTAGCTAGTGCCTACAATGAGCAGTTCTTC. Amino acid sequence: CASSSGVASAYNEQFF.

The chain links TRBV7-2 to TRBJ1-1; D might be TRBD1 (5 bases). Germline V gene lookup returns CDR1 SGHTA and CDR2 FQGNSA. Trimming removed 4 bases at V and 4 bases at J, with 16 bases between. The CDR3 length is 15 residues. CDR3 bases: TGTGCCAGCAGCTCCCTCGGGACCGGATTCACTGAAGCTTTCTTT. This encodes CASSSLGTGFTEAFF.

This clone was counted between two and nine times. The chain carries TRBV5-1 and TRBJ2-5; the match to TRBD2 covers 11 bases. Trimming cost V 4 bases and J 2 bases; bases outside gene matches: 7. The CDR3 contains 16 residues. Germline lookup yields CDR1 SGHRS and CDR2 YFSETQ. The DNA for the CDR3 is TGCGCCAGCAGCAGGACTAGCGGGCCCAGGCAAGAGACCCAGTACTTC. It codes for CASSRTSGPRQETQYF.

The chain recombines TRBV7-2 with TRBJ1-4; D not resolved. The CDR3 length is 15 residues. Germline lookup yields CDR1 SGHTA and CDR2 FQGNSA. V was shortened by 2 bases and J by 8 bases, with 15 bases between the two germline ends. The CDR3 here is CASSLFGSTGEKLFF. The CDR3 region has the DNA TGTGCCAGCAGCTTATTCGGCTCCACCGGGGAAAAACTGTTTTTT.

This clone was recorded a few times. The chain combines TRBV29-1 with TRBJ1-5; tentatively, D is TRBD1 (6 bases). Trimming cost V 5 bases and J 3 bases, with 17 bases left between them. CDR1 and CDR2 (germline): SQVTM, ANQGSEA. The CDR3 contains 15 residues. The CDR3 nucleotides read TGCAGCGTTCTACTTCCCGACAGGCTCAATCAGCCCCAGCATTTT. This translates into CSVLLPDRLNQPQHF.

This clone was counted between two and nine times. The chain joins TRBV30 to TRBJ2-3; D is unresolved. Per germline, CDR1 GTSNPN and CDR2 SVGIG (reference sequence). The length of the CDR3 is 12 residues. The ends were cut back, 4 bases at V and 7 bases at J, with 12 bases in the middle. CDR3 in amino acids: CAWTADINTQYF. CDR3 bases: TGTGCCTGGACCGCGGATATTAATACGCAGTATTTT.

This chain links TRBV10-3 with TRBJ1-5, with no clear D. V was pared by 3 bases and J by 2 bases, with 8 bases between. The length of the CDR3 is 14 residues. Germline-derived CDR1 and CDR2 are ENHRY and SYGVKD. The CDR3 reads CAISEDLGNQPQHF. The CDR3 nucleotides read TGTGCCATCAGTGAAGATTTGGGCAATCAGCCCCAGCATTTT.

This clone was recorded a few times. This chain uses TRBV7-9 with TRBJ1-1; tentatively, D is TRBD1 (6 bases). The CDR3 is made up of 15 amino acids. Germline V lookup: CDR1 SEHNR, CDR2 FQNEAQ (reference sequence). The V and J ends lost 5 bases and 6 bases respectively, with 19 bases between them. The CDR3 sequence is CASSRVTPGAAEAFF. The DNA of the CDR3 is TGTGCCAGCAGCCGAGTAACTCCAGGGGCGGCTGAAGCTTTCTTT.

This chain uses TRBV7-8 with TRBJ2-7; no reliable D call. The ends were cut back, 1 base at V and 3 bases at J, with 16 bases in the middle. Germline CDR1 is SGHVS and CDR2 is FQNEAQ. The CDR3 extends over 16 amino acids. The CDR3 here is CASSLDPAATGYEQYF. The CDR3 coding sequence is TGTGCCAGCAGCTTAGACCCGGCGGCGACGGGCTACGAGCAGTACTTC.

CDR3 residues: CASSHGRGVFSNEQFF. The CDR3 bases are TGCGCCAGCAGCCATGGTCGGGGGGTGTTTTCAAATGAGCAGTTCTTC. The chain recombines TRBV4-1 with TRBJ2-1; 7 positions agree with TRBD2. Germline V gene lookup returns CDR1 MGHRA and CDR2 YSYEKL. The CDR3 contains 16 residues. Trimming removed 3 bases from V and 7 bases from J; junction bases left unmatched: 12.

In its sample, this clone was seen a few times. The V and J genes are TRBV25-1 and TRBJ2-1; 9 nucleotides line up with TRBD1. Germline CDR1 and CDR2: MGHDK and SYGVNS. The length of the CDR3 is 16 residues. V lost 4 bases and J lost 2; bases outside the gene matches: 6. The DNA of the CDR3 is TGTGCCAGCAGTGCCGGACAGGGGATCGCCTACAATGAGCAGTTCTTC. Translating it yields CASSAGQGIAYNEQFF.

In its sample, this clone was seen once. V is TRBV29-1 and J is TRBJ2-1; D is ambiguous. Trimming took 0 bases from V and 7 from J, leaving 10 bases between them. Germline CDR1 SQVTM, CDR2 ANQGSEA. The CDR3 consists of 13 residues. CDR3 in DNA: TGCAGCGTTGAAGAGATTGAAGGGAATGAGCAGTTCTTC. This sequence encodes CSVEEIEGNEQFF.

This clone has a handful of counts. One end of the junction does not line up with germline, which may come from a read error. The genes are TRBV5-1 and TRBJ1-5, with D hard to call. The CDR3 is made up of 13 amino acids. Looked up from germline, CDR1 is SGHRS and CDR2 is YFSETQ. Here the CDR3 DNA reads TGCGCCAGCAGTTTGGGCCCCGATCAGCCCCAGCATTTT. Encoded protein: CASSLGPDQPQHF.

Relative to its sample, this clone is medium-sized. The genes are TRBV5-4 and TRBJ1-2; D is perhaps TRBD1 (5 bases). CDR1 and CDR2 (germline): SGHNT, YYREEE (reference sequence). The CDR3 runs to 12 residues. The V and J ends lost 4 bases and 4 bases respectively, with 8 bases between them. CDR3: CASSPDSYGYTF. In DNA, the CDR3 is TGTGCCAGCAGCCCCGACAGCTATGGCTACACCTTC.